This T cell receptor beta chain was found in a study of control samples from healthy donors and cancer patients. The germline CDR1 and CDR2 sequences are SNHLY and FYNNEI. The CDR3 has 15 amino acids. V was clipped by 8 bases and J by 1 base; unmatched bases: 8. Sequenced by immunoSEQ multiplex PCR; TCRdb stores in-frame clones only, minus some. The top ten clones hold approximately 1% of a sample with about 160,000 clones, over 90% of them seen once. The sequenced material came from blood. This chain connects TRBV2 to TRBJ2-3; 8 bases agree with TRBD2. This clonotype was obtained from a woman in her 30s in good health. CDR3 nucleotide sequence: TGTGCCAGCTATAGCGGGACCGCGGGCACAGATACGCAGTATTTT. This gives the protein CASYSGTAGTDTQYF.